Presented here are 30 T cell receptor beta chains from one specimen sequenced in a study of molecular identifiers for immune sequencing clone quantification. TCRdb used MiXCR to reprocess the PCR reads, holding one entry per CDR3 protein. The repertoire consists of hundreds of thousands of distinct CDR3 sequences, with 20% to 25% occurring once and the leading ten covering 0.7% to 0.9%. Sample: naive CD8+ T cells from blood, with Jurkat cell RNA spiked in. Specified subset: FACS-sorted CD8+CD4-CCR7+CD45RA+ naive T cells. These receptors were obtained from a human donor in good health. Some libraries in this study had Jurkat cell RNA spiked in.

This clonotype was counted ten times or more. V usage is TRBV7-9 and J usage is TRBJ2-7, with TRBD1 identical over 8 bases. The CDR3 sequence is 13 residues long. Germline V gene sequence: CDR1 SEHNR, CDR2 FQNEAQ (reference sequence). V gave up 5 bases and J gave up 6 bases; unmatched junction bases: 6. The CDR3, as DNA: TGTGCCAGCAGCGGACAGGGCATGGCCGAGCAGTACTTC. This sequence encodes CASSGQGMAEQYF.

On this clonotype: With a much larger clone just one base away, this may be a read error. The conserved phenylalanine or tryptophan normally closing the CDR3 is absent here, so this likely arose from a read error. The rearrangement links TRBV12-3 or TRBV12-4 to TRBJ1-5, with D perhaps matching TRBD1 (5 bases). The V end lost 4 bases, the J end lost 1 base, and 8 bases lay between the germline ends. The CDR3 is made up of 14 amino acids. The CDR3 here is CASSWRGSNQPQHL. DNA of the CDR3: TGTGCCAGCAGTTGGAGGGGAAGCAATCAGCCCCAGCATCTT.

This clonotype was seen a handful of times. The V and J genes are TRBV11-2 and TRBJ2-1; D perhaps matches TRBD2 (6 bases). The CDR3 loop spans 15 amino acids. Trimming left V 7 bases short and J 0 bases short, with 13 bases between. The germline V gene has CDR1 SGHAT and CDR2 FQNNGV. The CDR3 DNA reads TGTGCCAGCAAAGCGGCGGGGAGCTCCTACAATGAGCAGTTCTTC. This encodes CASKAAGSSYNEQFF.

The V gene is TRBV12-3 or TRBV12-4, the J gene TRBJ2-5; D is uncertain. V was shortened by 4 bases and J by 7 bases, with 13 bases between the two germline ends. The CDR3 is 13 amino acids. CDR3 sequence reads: CASSSGTPGTQYF. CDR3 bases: TGTGCCAGCAGTTCCGGAACGCCGGGGACCCAGTACTTC.

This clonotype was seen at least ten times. The DNA of the CDR3 is TGTGCCAGCAGCCCTCGACAGGTGCTGGGTTACGAGCAGTACTTC. It yields the protein CASSPRQVLGYEQYF. This rearrangement joins TRBV7-2 to TRBJ2-7, with D possibly matching TRBD1 (6 bases). Looked up from germline, CDR1 is SGHTA and CDR2 is FQGNSA. The CDR3 consists of 15 residues. V was trimmed by 5 bases and J by 4 bases, leaving 18 bases between them. Supplemented by reference TRBV7-2 and TRBJ2-7, the full variable domain reads GAGVSQSPSNKVTEKGKDVELRCDPISGHTALYWYRQSLGQGLEFLIYFQGNSAPDKSGLPSDRFSAERTGGSVSTLTIQRTQQEDSAVYLCASSPRQVLGYEQYFGPGTRLTVT.

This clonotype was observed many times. CDR3 nucleotide sequence: TGTGCCAGTAGTCACTCAGGGGGGAGTTCCACAGATACGCAGTATTTT. This gives the protein CASSHSGGSSTDTQYF. The genes are TRBV19 and TRBJ2-3, with D maybe TRBD1 (7 bases). V was shortened by 5 bases and J by 2 bases, with 17 bases between the two germline ends. Germline lookup yields CDR1 LNHDA and CDR2 SQIVND (reference sequence). There are 16 residues in the CDR3.

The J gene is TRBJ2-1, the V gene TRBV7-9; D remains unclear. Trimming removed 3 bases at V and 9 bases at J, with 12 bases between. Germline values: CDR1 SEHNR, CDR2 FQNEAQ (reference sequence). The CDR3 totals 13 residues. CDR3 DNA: TGTGCCAGCAGCTTGGGATACCCCGCTGAGCAGTTCTTC. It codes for CASSLGYPAEQFF.

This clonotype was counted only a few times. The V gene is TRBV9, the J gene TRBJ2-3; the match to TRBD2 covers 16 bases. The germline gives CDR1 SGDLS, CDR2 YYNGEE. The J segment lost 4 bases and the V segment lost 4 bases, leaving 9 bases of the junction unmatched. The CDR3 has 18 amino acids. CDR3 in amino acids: CASSPLGLAGGLADTQYF. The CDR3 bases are TGTGCCAGCAGCCCATTGGGACTAGCGGGAGGGCTCGCAGATACGCAGTATTTT.

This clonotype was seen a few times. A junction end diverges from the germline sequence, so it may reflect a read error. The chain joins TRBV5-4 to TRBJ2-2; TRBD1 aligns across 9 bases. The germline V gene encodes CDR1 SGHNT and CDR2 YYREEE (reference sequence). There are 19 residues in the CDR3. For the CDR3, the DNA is TGTGCCTGCAGCTTCCCGGGACAGGGCGATTTACTGAACACCGGGGAGCTGTTTTTT. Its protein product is CACSFPGQGDLLNTGELFF. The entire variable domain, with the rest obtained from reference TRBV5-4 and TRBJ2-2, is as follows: ETGVTQSPTHLIKTRGQQVTLRCSSQSGHNTVSWYQQALGQGPQFIFQYYREEENGRGNFPPRFSGLQFPNYSSELNVNALELDDSALYLCACSFPGQGDLLNTGELFFGEGSRLTVL.

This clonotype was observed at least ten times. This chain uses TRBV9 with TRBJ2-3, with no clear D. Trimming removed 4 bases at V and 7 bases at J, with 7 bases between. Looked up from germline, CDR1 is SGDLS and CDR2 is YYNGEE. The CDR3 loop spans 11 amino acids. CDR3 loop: CASSPRNTQYF. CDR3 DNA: TGTGCCAGCAGCCCCCGGAATACGCAGTATTTT.

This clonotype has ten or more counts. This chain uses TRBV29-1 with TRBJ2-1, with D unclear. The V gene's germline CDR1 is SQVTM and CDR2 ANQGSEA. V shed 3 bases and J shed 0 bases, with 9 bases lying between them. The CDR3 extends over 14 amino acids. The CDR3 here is CSVDVRSSYNEQFF. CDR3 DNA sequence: TGCAGCGTTGACGTCCGCAGCTCCTACAATGAGCAGTTCTTC.

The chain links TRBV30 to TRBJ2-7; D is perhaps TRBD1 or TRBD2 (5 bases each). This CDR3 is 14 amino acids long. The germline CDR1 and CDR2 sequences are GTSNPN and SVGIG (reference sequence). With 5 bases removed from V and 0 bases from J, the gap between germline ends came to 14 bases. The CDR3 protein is CAWFCEGSSYEQYF. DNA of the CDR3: TGTGCCTGGTTCTGTGAGGGGAGCTCCTACGAGCAGTACTTC.

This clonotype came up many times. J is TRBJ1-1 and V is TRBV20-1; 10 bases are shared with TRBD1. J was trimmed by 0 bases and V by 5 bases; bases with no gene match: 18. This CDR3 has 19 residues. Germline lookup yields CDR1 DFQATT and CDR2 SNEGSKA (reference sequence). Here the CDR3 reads CSADFRDRGVWDMNTEAFF. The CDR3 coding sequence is TGCAGTGCTGATTTCCGGGACAGGGGCGTCTGGGACATGAACACTGAAGCTTTCTTT.

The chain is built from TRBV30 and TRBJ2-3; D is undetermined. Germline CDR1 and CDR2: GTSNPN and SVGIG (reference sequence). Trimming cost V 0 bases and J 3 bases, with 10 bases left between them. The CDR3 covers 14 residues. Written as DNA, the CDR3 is TGTGCCTGGAGTGTACACCTGGGGACAGATACGCAGTATTTT. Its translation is CAWSVHLGTDTQYF.

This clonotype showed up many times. CDR3 region: CASSKGQYTEAFF. CDR3 DNA sequence: TGTGCCAGCAGCAAGGGACAGTACACTGAAGCTTTCTTT. The chain has TRBV5-4 and TRBJ1-1; 7 bases align to TRBD1. CDR3 length: 13 residues. The germline V gene encodes CDR1 SGHNT and CDR2 YYREEE (reference sequence). V was clipped by 4 bases and J by 3 bases; unmatched bases: 3.

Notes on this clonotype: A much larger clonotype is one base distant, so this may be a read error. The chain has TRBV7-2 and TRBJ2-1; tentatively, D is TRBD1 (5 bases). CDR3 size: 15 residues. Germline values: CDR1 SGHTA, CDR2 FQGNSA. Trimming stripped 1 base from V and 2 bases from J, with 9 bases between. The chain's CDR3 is CASSLGKGAYNEQFF. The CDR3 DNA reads TGTGCCAGCAGCTTAGGAAAAGGGGCCTACAATGAGCAGTTCTTC.

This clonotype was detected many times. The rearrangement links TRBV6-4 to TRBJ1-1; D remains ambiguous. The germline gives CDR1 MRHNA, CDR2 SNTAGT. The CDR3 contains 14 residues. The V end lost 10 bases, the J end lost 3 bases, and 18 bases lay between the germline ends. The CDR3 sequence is CATKSSMADTEAFF. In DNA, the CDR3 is TGTGCCACCAAATCTTCTATGGCGGACACTGAAGCTTTCTTT.

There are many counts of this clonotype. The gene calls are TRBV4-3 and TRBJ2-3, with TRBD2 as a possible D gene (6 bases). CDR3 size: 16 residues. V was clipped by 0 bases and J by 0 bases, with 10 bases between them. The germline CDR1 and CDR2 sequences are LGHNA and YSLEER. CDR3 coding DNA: TGCGCCAGCAGCCAAGATCGGGAGTCGAGCACAGATACGCAGTATTTT. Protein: CASSQDRESSTDTQYF.

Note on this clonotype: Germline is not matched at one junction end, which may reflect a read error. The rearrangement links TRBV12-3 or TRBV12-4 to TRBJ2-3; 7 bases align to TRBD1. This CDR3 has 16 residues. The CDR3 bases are TGTGCCGGCAGGAAGACAGGGCAAAGGGATTCAGATACGCAGTATTTT. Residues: CAGRKTGQRDSDTQYF.

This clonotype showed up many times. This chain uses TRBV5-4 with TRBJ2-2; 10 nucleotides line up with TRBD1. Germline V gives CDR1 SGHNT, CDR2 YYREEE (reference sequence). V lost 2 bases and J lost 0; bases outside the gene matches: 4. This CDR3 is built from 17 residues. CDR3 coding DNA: TGTGCCAGCAGCTTAGGACAGGGGGGAGCGAACACCGGGGAGCTGTTTTTT. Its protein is CASSLGQGGANTGELFF.

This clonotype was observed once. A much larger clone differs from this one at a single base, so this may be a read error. The CDR3 loop is CAWSEICGYTF. The CDR3 DNA is TGTGCCTGGAGCGAGATCTGTGGCTACACCTTC. The chain uses TRBV30 and TRBJ1-2; D is undetermined. The CDR3 loop spans 11 amino acids. Trimming shortened V by 3 bases and J by 7 bases, and 9 bases separated the two germline ends. CDR1 is GTSNPN and CDR2 is SVGIG in the germline V gene (reference sequence). Full variable domain (outside the CDR3, taken from reference TRBV30 and TRBJ1-2): SQTIHQWPATLVQPVGSPLSLECTVEGTSNPNLYWYRQAAGRGLQLLFYSVGIGQISSEVPQNLSASRPQDRQFILSSKKLLLSDSGFYLCAWSEICGYTFGSGTRLTVV.

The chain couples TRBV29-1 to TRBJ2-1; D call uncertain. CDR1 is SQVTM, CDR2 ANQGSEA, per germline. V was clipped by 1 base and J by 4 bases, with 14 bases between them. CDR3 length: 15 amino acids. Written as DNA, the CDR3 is TGCAGCGTTGAAGGCGGCGAGACCCCATACAATGAGCAGTTCTTC. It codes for CSVEGGETPYNEQFF.

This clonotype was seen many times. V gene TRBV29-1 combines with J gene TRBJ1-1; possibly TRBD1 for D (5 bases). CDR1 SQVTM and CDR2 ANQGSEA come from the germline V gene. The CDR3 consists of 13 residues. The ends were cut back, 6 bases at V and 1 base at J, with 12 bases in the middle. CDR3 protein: CSVMGGWNTEAFF. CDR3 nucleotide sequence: TGCAGCGTCATGGGGGGGTGGAACACTGAAGCTTTCTTT.

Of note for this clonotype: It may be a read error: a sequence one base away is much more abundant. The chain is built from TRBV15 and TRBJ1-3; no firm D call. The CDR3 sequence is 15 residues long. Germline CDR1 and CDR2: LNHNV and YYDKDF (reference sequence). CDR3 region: CATSRVLTSGNAIYF. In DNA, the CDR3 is TGTGCCACCAGCAGAGTGCTCACATCTGGAAACGCCATATATTTT.

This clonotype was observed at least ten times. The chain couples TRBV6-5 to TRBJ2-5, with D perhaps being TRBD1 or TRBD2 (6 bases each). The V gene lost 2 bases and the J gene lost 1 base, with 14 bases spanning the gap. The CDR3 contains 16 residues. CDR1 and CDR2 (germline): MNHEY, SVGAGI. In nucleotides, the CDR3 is TGTGCCAGCAGTTACCAAAGGGGGGCTGGCCAAGAGACCCAGTACTTC. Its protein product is CASSYQRGAGQETQYF.

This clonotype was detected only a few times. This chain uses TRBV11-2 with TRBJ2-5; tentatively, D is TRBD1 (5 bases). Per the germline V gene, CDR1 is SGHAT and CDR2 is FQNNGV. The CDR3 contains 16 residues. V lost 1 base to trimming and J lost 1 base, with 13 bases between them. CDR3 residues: CASSLGRQGVQETQYF. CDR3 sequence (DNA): TGTGCCAGCAGCTTAGGAAGGCAGGGTGTCCAAGAGACCCAGTACTTC. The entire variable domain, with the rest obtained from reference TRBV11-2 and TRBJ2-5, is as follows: EAGVAQSPRYKIIEKRQSVAFWCNPISGHATLYWYQQILGQGPKLLIQFQNNGVVDDSQLPKDRFSAERLKGVDSTLKIQPAKLEDSAVYLCASSLGRQGVQETQYFGPGTRLLVL.

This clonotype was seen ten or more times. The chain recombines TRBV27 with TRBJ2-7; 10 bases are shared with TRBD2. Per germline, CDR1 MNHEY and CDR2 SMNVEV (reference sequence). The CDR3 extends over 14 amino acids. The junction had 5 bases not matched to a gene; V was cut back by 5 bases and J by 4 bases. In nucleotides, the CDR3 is TGTGCCAGCAGTCCATGGACTAGCGGTTACGAGCAGTACTTC. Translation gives CASSPWTSGYEQYF.

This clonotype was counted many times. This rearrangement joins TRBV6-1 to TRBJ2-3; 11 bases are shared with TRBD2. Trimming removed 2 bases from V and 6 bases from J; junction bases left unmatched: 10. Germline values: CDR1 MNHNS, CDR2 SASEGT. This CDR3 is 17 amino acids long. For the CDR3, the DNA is TGTGCCAGCAGTGAATTTCGGCTAGCGGGGGGCGTGGATACGCAGTATTTT. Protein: CASSEFRLAGGVDTQYF.

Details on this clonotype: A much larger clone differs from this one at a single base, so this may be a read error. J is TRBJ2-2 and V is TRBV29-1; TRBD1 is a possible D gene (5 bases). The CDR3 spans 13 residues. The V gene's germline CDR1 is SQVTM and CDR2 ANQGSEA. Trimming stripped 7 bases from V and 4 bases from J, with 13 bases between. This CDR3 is CSAVLGATGELFF. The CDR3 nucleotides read TGCAGCGCTGTTCTAGGGGCCACCGGGGAGCTGTTTTTT.

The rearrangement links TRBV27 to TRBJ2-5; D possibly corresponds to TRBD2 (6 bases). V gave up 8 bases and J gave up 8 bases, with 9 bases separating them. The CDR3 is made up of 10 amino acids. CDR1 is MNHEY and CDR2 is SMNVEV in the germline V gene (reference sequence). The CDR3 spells CASGDSTQYF. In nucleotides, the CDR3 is TGTGCCAGCGGGGACTCCACCCAGTACTTC.